These 14 T cell receptor beta chains were sequenced from one sample in a study of cytomegalovirus exposure and HLA in healthy donors. Using immunoSEQ multiplex PCR, the repertoire was profiled, and TCRdb retains in-frame clones only, with some absent. The sample has 150,000 to 200,000 clones, approximately 78% seen once. Sequencing was done on a sample of PBMCs. These receptors all stem from a woman in her thirties in good health and CMV-seronegative.

The chain uses TRBV27 and TRBJ2-3; 13 nucleotides match TRBD2. Germline trimming cut 1 base from V and 1 base from J; bases unmatched to any gene: 2. The germline CDR1 and CDR2 sequences are MNHEY and SMNVEV (reference sequence). The CDR3 length is 17 residues. The CDR3: CASSLFGLAGGTDTQYF. The CDR3 DNA reads TGTGCCAGCAGTTTATTTGGACTAGCGGGGGGCACAGATACGCAGTATTTT.

This sequence joins TRBV4-2 and TRBJ1-2, with a possible D match to TRBD1 (6 bases). V was shortened by 0 bases and J by 8 bases, with 10 bases between the two germline ends. There are 13 residues in the CDR3. Germline V gene sequence: CDR1 LGHNA, CDR2 YNFKEQ. The CDR3: CASSQDLGQGYTF. CDR3 in DNA: TGTGCCAGCAGCCAAGATCTGGGACAAGGCTACACCTTC.

The chain couples TRBV11-3 to TRBJ1-2, with D possibly being TRBD1 (5 bases). The length of the CDR3 is 14 residues. From germline, CDR1 is SGHNT and CDR2 YENEEA. Trimming removed 2 bases from V and 8 bases from J, with 15 bases in between. As DNA, the CDR3 is TGTGCCAGCAGCTTAACCAGGGCAACGAGGGGCTACACCTTC. Translation gives CASSLTRATRGYTF.

This clone has more than one count but fewer than ten. Other DNA variants within this sample encode the same CDR3. V and J are TRBV11-2 and TRBJ2-7; D gene unclear. This CDR3 has 11 amino acids. The V and J ends lost 5 bases and 2 bases respectively, with 4 bases between them. The V gene's germline CDR1 is SGHAT and CDR2 FQNNGV. CDR3 in DNA: TGTGCCAGCAGCCCAGCCTACGAGCAGTACTTC. Amino acids: CASSPAYEQYF.

The chain links TRBV7-3 to TRBJ2-1; 8 nucleotides match TRBD2. Germline CDR1 and CDR2: SGHTA and FQGTGA. J lost 6 bases, V lost 5 bases, and 6 bases had no gene match. The CDR3 has 14 amino acids. The CDR3 loop reads CASSVAGGLNEQFF. In DNA form, the CDR3 reads TGTGCCAGCAGCGTCGCGGGGGGTCTCAATGAGCAGTTCTTC.

This clone appeared once. This sequence joins TRBV18 and TRBJ1-4; TRBD1 aligns across 7 bases. Germline lookup yields CDR1 KGHSH and CDR2 LQKENI. The V and J ends lost 0 bases and 7 bases, in that order; junction bases with no gene match: 5. The CDR3 is 15 residues long. In nucleotides, the CDR3 is TGTGCCAGCTCACCACCGGGGCAGGGGGGTGAAAAACTGTTTTTT. As protein: CASSPPGQGGEKLFF.

V is TRBV5-1 and J is TRBJ2-2; D is unclear. V lost 0 bases and J lost 1, with 7 bases in between. The CDR3 is 15 residues long. In germline, CDR1 is SGHRS, CDR2 YFSETQ. The CDR3 DNA reads as TGCGCCAGCAGCTTGGGCGGCCAGAACACCGGGGAGCTGTTTTTT. Amino acids: CASSLGGQNTGELFF.

This sequence joins TRBV5-1 and TRBJ1-1, with D perhaps matching TRBD1 (5 bases). The CDR3 contains 14 residues. The germline V gene has CDR1 SGHRS and CDR2 YFSETQ. V was clipped by 6 bases and J by 1 base, with 13 bases between them. The CDR3, as DNA: TGCGCCAGCATGGAGGGGACTTGGAACACTGAAGCTTTCTTT. Its protein product is CASMEGTWNTEAFF.

The table lists this clone with a few counts. The genes are TRBV7-8 and TRBJ2-2; 8 nucleotides match TRBD1. The CDR3 totals 15 residues. The V gene's germline CDR1 is SGHVS and CDR2 FQNEAQ. After removal of 6 bases from V and 3 bases from J, the junction contained 6 bases not matched to a gene. The CDR3 loop is CASRSGGAYTGELFF. The CDR3 nucleotides are TGTGCCAGCAGATCAGGGGGCGCTTACACCGGGGAGCTGTTTTTT.

This clone has a single count. This chain joins TRBV19 and TRBJ1-5, with TRBD1 as a possible D gene (6 bases). Germline CDR1 LNHDA, CDR2 SQIVND (reference sequence). The CDR3 is made up of 14 amino acids. V lost 4 bases, J lost 6 bases, and 13 bases lay in between. CDR3 DNA: TGTGCCAGTAGTAAGGCAGGGGAAGCTCAGCCCCAGCATTTT. Translation gives CASSKAGEAQPQHF.

V and J are TRBV27 and TRBJ1-1; tentative D call: TRBD1 (6 bases). Trimming cost V 5 bases and J 3 bases, with 16 bases left between them. Germline CDR1 reads MNHEY; CDR2 reads SMNVEV (reference sequence). The CDR3 length is 15 residues. Here the CDR3 reads CASSPQGAGDTEAFF. The CDR3 DNA is TGTGCCAGCAGTCCACAGGGAGCTGGAGACACTGAAGCTTTCTTT.

The V gene is TRBV10-3, the J gene TRBJ2-7, with 7 bases matching TRBD2. Trimming cost V 3 bases and J 0 bases; bases outside gene matches: 5. The CDR3 sequence is 15 residues long. The germline V gene has CDR1 ENHRY and CDR2 SYGVKD. The CDR3: CAISDRGGSSYEQYF. CDR3 nucleotides: TGTGCCATCAGTGATCGCGGGGGAAGCTCCTACGAGCAGTACTTC.

The rearrangement links TRBV14 to TRBJ1-2; weak D call: TRBD1 (5 bases). Trimming took off 2 bases at V and 0 bases at J, with 19 bases between the two ends. The CDR3 consists of 18 residues. CDR1 SGHDN and CDR2 FVKESK come from the germline V gene. This chain's CDR3 is CASSQIVGGTGSNYGYTF. DNA of the CDR3: TGTGCCAGCAGCCAAATAGTAGGAGGGACCGGCTCTAACTATGGCTACACCTTC.

The chain employs TRBV6-5 and TRBJ1-3; the match to TRBD1 covers 7 bases. V dropped 6 bases and J dropped 2; count of bases not matched to a gene: 4. The CDR3 is 14 residues long. CDR1 and CDR2 (germline): MNHEY, SVGAGI. The CDR3 protein is CASRRTGAGNTIYF. The DNA for the CDR3 is TGTGCCAGCAGGCGTACAGGGGCTGGAAACACCATATATTTT.